These 10 T cell receptor beta chains share one sample of origin, sequenced in a study of cytomegalovirus exposure and HLA in healthy donors. PCR primers comprised 60 Vbeta and 13 Jbeta primers. The repertoire was sequenced with immunoSEQ multiplex PCR; TCRdb's copy has only in-frame clones and lacks some. The repertoire consists of some 150,000 clones, with roughly 64% occurring once and the leading ten covering over 2.5%. The material sequenced was PBMCs. Every receptor here comes from a woman in her twenties or thirties in good health and CMV-seropositive.

The chain is built from TRBV13 and TRBJ2-5; 9 positions agree with TRBD2. Losses at the gene ends were 1 base for V and 1 base for J; bases not matched to a gene: 4. CDR3 size: 16 residues. The V gene's germline CDR1 is PRHDT and CDR2 FYEKMQ (reference sequence). The CDR3 DNA reads as TGTGCCAGCAGCTTAGTGGTTAGCGGGAGCCAAGAGACCCAGTACTTC. Residues: CASSLVVSGSQETQYF.

This clone was detected a few times. The gene calls are TRBV5-4 and TRBJ1-4; D is uncertain. Trimming pared 3 bases from V and 4 bases from J, leaving 13 bases between. The germline V gene encodes CDR1 SGHNT and CDR2 YYREEE (reference sequence). The CDR3 is made up of 15 amino acids. CDR3 sequence reads: CASSYEAAGNEKLFF. Written as DNA, the CDR3 is TGTGCCAGCAGCTACGAGGCTGCTGGTAATGAAAAACTGTTTTTT.

The rearrangement uses TRBV15 and TRBJ2-5, with D possibly TRBD1 on 6 matching bases. The end of the DNA aligns better with TRBJ2-7, so the J call may be wrong. Germline V gives CDR1 LNHNV, CDR2 YYDKDF (reference sequence). The CDR3 has 14 residues. The CDR3 DNA sequence: TGTGCCACCAGCAACCCAGGGGTATCCTACGAGCAGTACTTC. Translated: CATSNPGVSYEQYF.

The V call is TRBV6-1, the J call TRBJ2-5, with 12 bases that match TRBD2. V shed 4 bases and J 1 base; nucleotides not matched to a gene: 4. The CDR3 has 16 amino acids. CDR1 is MNHNS and CDR2 is SASEGT in the germline V gene. The CDR3 bases are TGTGCCAGCAGTGCTGGACTAGCGGGATTCCAAGAGACCCAGTACTTC. This sequence encodes CASSAGLAGFQETQYF.

The V and J genes are TRBV2 and TRBJ2-1; 7 positions agree with TRBD2. Germline values: CDR1 SNHLY, CDR2 FYNNEI. This CDR3 has 13 amino acids. After removal of 8 bases from V and 6 bases from J, the junction contained 7 bases not matched to a gene. CDR3 sequence: CASEREQLNEQFF. DNA of the CDR3: TGTGCCAGCGAGCGGGAACAACTCAATGAGCAGTTCTTC. The whole variable domain, remainder taken from reference TRBV2 and TRBJ2-1, is EPEVTQTPSHQVTQMGQEVILRCVPISNHLYFYWYRQILGQKVEFLVSFYNNEISEKSEIFDDQFSVERPDGSNFTLKIRSTKLEDSAMYFCASEREQLNEQFFGPGTRLTVL.

This chain links TRBV19 with TRBJ1-4; no definite D call. Trimming stripped 9 bases from V and 0 bases from J, with 14 bases between. The length of the CDR3 is 15 residues. CDR1 and CDR2 (germline): LNHDA, SQIVND (reference sequence). The CDR3 sequence: CASRLGAATNEKLFF. The CDR3 DNA follows: TGTGCCAGCCGACTCGGAGCAGCAACTAATGAAAAACTGTTTTTT.

This clone was seen a few times. The rearrangement links TRBV19 to TRBJ1-5; D is uncertain. Trimming took 6 bases from V and 2 from J, leaving 11 bases between them. The germline gives CDR1 LNHDA, CDR2 SQIVND (reference sequence). The CDR3 runs 14 residues. CDR3 sequence reads: CASSRGSGNQPQHF. CDR3 DNA sequence: TGTGCCAGTAGCCGTGGTTCGGGCAATCAGCCCCAGCATTTT.

The chain is built from TRBV5-1 and TRBJ2-7, with D tentatively TRBD2 (6 bases). CDR1 is SGHRS and CDR2 is YFSETQ in the germline V gene. This CDR3 is 13 amino acids long. Trimming pared 4 bases from V and 0 bases from J, leaving 8 bases between. For the CDR3, the DNA is TGCGCCAGCAGCGCGGGGAGCTCCTACGAGCAGTACTTC. Residues: CASSAGSSYEQYF.

This clone appeared a single time. The gene calls are TRBV6-5 and TRBJ2-5; the match to TRBD1 covers 10 bases. The V segment lost 8 bases and the J segment 13 bases; nucleotides outside the gene matches: 13. This CDR3 region has 13 residues. Germline CDR1 reads MNHEY; CDR2 reads SVGAGI. The CDR3 sequence is CASSPGQGSIRYF. For the CDR3, the DNA is TGTGCCAGCTCCCCGGGACAGGGGAGTATAAGGTACTTC.

J is TRBJ2-5 and V is TRBV23-1; 12 positions agree with TRBD2. TRBV23-1 is an ORF, with its function uncertain. The CDR3 covers 19 residues. The ends lost 3 bases at V and 4 bases at J; junction bases unmatched: 15. The DNA for the CDR3 is TGCGCCAGCAGTCACCAAGGACTAGCGGGGAGGGAAGTCGGAGAGACCCAGTACTTC. Amino acids: CASSHQGLAGREVGETQYF.